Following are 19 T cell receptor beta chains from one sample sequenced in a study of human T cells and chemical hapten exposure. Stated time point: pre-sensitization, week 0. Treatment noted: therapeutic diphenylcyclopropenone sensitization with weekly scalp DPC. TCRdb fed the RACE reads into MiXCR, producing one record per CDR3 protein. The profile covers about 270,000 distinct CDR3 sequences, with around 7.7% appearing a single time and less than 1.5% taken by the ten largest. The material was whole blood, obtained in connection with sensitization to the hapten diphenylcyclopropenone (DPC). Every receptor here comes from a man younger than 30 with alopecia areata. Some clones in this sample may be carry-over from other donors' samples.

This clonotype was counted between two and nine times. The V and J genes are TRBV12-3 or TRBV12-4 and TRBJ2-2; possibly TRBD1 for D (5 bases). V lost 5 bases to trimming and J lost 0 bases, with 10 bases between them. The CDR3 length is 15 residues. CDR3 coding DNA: TGTGCCAGCAGTCCGACAGACCCGAACACCGGGGAGCTGTTTTTT. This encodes CASSPTDPNTGELFF.

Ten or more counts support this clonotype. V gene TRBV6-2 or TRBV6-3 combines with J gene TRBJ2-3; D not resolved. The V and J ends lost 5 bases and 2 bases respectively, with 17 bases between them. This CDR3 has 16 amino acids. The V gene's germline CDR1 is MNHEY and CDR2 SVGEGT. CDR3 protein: CASSSIRLSSTDTQYF. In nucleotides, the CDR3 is TGTGCCAGCAGTAGTATCAGGTTAAGCTCCACAGATACGCAGTATTTT.

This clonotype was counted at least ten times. In DNA, the CDR3 is TGTGCCAGCAGCCAGAAAACTACCGGGGAGCTGTTTTTT. It is translated as CASSQKTTGELFF. This chain uses TRBV7-9 with TRBJ2-2; unclear D gene. In germline, CDR1 is SEHNR, CDR2 FQNEAQ (reference sequence). This CDR3 spans 13 amino acids. V was cut by 5 bases and J by 5 bases, with 9 bases left in between.

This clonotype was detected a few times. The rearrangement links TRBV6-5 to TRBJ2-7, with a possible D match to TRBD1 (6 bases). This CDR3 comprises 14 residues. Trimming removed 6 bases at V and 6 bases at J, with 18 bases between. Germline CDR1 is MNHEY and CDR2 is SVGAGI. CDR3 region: CASRQDSPLSEQYF. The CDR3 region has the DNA TGTGCCAGCAGACAGGACAGTCCCCTCTCCGAGCAGTACTTC.

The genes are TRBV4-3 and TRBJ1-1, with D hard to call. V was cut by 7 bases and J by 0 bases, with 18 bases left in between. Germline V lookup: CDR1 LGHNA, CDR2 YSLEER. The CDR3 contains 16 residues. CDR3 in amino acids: CASNRHPDGLNTEAFF. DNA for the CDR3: TGCGCCAGCAACCGTCATCCGGACGGCCTGAACACTGAAGCTTTCTTT.

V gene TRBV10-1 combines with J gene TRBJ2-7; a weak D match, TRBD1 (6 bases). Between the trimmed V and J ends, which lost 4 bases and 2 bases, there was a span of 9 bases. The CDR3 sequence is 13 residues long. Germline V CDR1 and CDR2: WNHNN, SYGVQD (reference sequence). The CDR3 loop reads CASSVPGAYEQYF. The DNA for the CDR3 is TGCGCCAGCAGTGTTCCAGGGGCCTACGAGCAGTACTTC.

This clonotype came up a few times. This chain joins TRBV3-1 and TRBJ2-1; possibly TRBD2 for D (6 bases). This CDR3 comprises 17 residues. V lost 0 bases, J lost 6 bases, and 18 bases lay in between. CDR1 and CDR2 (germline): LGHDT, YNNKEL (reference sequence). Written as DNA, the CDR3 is TGTGCCAGCAGCCAAGATGCGGGCGGGGAATATAGCAATGAGCAGTTCTTC. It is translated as CASSQDAGGEYSNEQFF.

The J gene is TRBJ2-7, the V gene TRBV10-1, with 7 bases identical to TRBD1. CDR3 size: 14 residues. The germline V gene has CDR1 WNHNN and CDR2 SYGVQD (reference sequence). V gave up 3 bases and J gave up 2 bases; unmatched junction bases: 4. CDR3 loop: CASSDRQGTYEQYF. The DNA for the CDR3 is TGCGCCAGCAGTGACAGACAGGGAACCTACGAGCAGTACTTC.

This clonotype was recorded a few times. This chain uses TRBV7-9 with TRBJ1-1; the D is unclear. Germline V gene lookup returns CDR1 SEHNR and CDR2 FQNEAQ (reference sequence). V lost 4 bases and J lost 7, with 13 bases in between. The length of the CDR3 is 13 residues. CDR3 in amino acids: CASSYPFRVEAFF. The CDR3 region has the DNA TGTGCCAGCAGCTACCCCTTTCGAGTTGAAGCTTTCTTT.

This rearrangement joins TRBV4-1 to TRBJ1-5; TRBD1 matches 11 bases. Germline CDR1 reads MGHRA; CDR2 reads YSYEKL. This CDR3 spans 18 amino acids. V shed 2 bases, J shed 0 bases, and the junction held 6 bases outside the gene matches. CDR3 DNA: TGCGCCAGCAGCCAAATGGACAGGGGGCGCGCTAGCAATCAGCCCCAGCATTTT. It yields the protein CASSQMDRGRASNQPQHF.

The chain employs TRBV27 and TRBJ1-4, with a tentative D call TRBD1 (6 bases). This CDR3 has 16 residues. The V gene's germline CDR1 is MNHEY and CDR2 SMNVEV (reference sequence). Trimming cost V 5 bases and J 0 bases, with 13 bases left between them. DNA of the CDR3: TGTGCCAGCAGTAGGGGGGCAGCTGCAACTAATGAAAAACTGTTTTTT. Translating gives CASSRGAAATNEKLFF.

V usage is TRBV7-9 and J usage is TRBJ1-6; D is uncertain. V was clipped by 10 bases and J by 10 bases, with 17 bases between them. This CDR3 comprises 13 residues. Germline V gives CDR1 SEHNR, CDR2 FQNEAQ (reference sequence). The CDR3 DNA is TGTGCCATCATGGCCGGGCTTGGATCACCCCTCCACTTT. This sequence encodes CAIMAGLGSPLHF.

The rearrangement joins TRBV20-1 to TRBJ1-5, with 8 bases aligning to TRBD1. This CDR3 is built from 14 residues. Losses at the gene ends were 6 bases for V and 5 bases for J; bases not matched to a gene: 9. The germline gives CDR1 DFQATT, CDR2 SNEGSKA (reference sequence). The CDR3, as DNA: TGCAGTGCCGGAACGGACAGGGAAGATCAGCCCCAGCATTTT. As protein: CSAGTDREDQPQHF.

The CDR3 region is CASSLSGTFYGYTF. The CDR3 bases are TGTGCCAGCAGTTTATCGGGGACGTTCTATGGCTACACCTTC. This chain uses TRBV27 with TRBJ1-2, with D maybe TRBD1 (5 bases). V was trimmed by 0 bases and J by 4 bases, leaving 9 bases between them. The CDR3 is made up of 14 amino acids. Germline values: CDR1 MNHEY, CDR2 SMNVEV (reference sequence).

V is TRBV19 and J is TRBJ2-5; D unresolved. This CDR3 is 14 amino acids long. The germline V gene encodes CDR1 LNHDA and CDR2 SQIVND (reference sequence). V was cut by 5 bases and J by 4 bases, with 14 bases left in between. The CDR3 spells CASSQTVNSETQYF. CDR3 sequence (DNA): TGTGCCAGTAGTCAAACGGTAAACTCAGAGACCCAGTACTTC.

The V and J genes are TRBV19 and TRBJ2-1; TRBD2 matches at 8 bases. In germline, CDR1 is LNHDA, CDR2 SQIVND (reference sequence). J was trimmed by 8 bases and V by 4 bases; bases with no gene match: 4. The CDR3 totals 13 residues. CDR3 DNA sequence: TGTGCCAGTAGTACCGGACTAGCCCATGAGCAGTTCTTC. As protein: CASSTGLAHEQFF.

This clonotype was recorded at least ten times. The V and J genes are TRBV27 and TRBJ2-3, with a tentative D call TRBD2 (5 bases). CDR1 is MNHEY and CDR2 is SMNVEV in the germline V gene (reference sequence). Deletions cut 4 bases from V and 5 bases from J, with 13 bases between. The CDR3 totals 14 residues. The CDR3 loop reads CASSSPSGVDTQYF. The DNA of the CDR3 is TGTGCCAGCAGTTCCCCTTCCGGGGTAGATACGCAGTATTTT.

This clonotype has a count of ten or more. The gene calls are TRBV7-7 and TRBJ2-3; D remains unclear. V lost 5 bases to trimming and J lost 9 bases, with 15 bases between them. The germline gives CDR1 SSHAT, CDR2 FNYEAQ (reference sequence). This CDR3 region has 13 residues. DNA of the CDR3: TGTGCCAGCAGCCCGGGTAACGAAATAACGCAGTATTTT. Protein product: CASSPGNEITQYF.

The CDR3 here is CSVTGGWEQYF. CDR3 nucleotides: TGCAGCGTGACAGGGGGCTGGGAGCAGTACTTC. This chain uses TRBV29-1 with TRBJ2-7, with TRBD1 matching 10 bases. Germline loops: CDR1 SQVTM, CDR2 ANQGSEA. V lost 6 bases to trimming and J lost 7 bases; unmatched junction nucleotides: 3. The CDR3 covers 11 residues.